This TCR beta chain was profiled in a study of blood T cell repertoires in COVID-19. V was shortened by 0 bases and J by 6 bases, with 7 bases between the two germline ends. The V gene's germline CDR1 is SGHRS and CDR2 YFSETQ. The CDR3 spans 12 residues. This clone occurred a few times. Clones were read by immunoSEQ multiplex PCR, and TCRdb kept only the in-frame ones, dropping some. This table holds around 190,000 clones, 80% to 90% found once. The gene calls are TRBV5-1 and TRBJ2-7, with a possible D match to TRBD1 (6 bases). The sequenced sample consisted of peripheral blood. This receptor was identified in a man in his fifties with active or convalescent COVID-19. The CDR3 sequence: CASSLVQGEQYF. CDR3 in DNA: TGCGCCAGCAGCTTGGTACAGGGCGAGCAGTACTTC.